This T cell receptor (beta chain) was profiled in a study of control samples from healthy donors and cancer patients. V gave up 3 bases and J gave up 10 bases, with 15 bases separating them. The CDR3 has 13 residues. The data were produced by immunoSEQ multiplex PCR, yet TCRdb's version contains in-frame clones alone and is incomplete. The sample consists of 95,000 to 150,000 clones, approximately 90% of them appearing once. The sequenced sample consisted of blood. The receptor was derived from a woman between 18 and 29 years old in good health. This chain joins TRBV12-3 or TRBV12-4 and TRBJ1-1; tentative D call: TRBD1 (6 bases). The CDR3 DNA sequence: TGTGCCAGCAGTTTTGACAAGGGGGTTCCAGCTTTCTTT. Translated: CASSFDKGVPAFF.